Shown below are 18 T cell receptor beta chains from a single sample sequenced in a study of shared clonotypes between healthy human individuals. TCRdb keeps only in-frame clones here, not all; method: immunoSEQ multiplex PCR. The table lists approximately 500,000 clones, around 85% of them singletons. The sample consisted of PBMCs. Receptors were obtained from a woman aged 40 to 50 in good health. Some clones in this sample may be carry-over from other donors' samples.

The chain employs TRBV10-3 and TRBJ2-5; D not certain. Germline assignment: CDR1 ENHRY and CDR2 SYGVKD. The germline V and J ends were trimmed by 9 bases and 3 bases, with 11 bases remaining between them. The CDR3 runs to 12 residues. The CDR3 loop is CAIAGPEETQYF. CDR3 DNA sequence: TGTGCCATTGCCGGGCCCGAAGAGACCCAGTACTTC.

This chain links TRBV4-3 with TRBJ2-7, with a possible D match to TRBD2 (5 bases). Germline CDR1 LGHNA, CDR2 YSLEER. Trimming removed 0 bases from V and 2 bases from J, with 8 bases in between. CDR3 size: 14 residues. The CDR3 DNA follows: TGCGCCAGCAGCCAAGAATCGGGGACCTACGAGCAGTACTTC. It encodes CASSQESGTYEQYF.

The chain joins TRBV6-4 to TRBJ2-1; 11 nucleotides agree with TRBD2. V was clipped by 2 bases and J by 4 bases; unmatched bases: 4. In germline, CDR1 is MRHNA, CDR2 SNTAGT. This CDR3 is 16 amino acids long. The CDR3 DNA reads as TGTGCCAGCAGTGACACGACTAGCGGGGAGTACAATGAGCAGTTCTTC. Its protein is CASSDTTSGEYNEQFF.

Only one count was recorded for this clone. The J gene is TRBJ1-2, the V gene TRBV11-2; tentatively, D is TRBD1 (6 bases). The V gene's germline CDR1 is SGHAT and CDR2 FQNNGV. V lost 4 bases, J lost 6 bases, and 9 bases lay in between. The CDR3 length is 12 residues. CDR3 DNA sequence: TGTGCCAGCAGCTACGCAGGGGATGGCTACACCTTC. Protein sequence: CASSYAGDGYTF.

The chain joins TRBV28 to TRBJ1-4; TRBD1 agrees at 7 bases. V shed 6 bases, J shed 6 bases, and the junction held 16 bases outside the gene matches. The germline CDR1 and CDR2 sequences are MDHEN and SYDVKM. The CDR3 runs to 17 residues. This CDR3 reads CASRTSAGGSWDEKLFF. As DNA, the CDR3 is TGTGCCAGCAGAACCTCCGCAGGGGGAAGTTGGGATGAAAAACTGTTTTTT. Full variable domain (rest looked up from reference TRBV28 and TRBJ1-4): DVKVTQSSRYLVKRTGEKVFLECVQDMDHENMFWYRQDPGLGLRLIYFSYDVKMKEKGDIPEGYSVSREKKERFSLILESASTNQTSMYLCASRTSAGGSWDEKLFFGSGTQLSVL.

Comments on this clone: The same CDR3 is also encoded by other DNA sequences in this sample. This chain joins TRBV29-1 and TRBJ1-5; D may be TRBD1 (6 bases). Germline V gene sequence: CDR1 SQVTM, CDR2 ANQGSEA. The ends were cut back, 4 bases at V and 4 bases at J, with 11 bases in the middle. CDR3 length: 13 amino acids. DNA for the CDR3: TGCAGCGTTGGGGGGCAGGGTAATCAGCCCCAGCATTTT. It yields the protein CSVGGQGNQPQHF.

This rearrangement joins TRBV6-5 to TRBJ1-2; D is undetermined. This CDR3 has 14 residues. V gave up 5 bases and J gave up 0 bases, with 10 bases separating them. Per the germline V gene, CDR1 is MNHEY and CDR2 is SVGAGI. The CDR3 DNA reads TGTGCCAGCAGTACCAACCCTCCTAACTATGGCTACACCTTC. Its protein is CASSTNPPNYGYTF.

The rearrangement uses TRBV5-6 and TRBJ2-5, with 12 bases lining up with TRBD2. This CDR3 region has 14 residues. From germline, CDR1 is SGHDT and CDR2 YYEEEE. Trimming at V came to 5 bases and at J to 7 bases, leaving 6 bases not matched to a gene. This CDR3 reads CASRALAGGGTQYF. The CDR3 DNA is TGTGCCAGCAGGGCACTAGCGGGAGGAGGGACCCAGTACTTC.

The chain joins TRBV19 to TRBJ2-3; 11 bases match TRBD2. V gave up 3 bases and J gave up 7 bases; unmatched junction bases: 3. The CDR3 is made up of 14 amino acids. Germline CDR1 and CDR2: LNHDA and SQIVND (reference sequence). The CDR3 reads CASSILAGGNTQYF. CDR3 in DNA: TGTGCCAGTAGTATCCTAGCGGGAGGTAATACGCAGTATTTT.

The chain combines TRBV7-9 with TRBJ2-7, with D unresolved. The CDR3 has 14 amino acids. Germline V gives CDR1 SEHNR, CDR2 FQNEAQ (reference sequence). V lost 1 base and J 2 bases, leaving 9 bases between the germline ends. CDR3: CASSLVPGTYEQYF. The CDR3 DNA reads TGTGCCAGCAGCTTAGTTCCAGGAACCTACGAGCAGTACTTC.

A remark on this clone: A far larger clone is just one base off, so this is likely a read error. CDR3 residues: CASSFLGDSNQPQRF. DNA for the CDR3: TGTGCCAGCAGTTTCTTAGGAGATAGCAATCAGCCCCAGCGTTTT. This sequence joins TRBV27 and TRBJ1-5; D call uncertain. The length of the CDR3 is 15 residues. In germline, CDR1 is MNHEY, CDR2 SMNVEV (reference sequence).

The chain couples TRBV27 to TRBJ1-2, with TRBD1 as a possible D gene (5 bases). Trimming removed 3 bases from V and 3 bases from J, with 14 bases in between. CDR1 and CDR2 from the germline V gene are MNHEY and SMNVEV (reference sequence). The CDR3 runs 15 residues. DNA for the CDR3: TGTGCCAGCAGTTTTTACGCAGGGTGGGACTATGGCTACACCTTC. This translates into CASSFYAGWDYGYTF.

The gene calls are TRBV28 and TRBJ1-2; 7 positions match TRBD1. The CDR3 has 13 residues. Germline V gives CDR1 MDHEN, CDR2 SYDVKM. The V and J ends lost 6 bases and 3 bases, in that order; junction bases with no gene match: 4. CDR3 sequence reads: CASRTQGYYGYTF. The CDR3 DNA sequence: TGTGCCAGCAGAACACAGGGGTACTATGGCTACACCTTC.

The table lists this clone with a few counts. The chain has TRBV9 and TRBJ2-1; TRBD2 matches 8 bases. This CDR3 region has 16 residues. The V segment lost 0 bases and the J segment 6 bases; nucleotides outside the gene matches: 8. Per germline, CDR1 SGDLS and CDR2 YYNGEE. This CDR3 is CASSVGSGTRSNEQFF. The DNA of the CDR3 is TGTGCCAGCAGCGTAGGATCTGGGACTAGGAGCAATGAGCAGTTCTTC.

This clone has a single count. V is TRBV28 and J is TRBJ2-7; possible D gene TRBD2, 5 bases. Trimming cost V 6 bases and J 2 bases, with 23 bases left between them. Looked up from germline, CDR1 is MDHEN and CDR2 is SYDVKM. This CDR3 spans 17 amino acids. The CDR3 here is CASSRLYVGGLAYEQYF. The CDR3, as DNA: TGTGCCAGCAGCCGGTTATATGTGGGCGGGCTTGCCTACGAGCAGTACTTC.

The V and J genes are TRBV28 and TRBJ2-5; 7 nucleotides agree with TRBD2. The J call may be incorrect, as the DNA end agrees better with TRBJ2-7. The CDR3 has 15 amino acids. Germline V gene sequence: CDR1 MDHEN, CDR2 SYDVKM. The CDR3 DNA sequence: TGTGCCAGCACCACCACGGGGGGTTCCCTCTACGAGCAGTACTTC. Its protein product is CASTTTGGSLYEQYF.

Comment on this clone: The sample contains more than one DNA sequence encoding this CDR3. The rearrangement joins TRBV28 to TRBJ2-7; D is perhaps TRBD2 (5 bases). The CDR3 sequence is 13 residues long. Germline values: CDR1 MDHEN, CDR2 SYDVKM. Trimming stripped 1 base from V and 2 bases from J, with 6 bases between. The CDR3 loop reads CASSLSGTYEQYF. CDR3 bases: TGTGCCAGCAGTTTATCGGGAACCTACGAGCAGTACTTC.

CDR3 loop: CASSPSTGEAHEQYF. DNA of the CDR3: TGTGCCAGCTCACCCTCGACGGGAGAGGCCCACGAGCAGTACTTC. This chain joins TRBV18 and TRBJ2-7, with D perhaps TRBD2 (6 bases). The V and J ends lost 3 bases and 5 bases respectively, with 17 bases between them. The CDR3 has 15 amino acids. Per germline, CDR1 KGHSH and CDR2 LQKENI.